This T cell receptor beta chain was retrieved from a study of beta chain features in type 1 diabetes. Of the isolated RNA, all was reverse transcribed, and so the sequenced material was expressed TCRB transcripts. Using immunoSEQ multiplex PCR, the repertoire was profiled, and TCRdb retains in-frame clones only, with some absent. The repertoire consists of around 160,000 clones, with around 51% occurring once and the leading ten covering roughly 0.42%. Blood was collected once per donor into heparin, averaging roughly 120 mL. Trimming took 5 bases from V and 7 from J; bases not matched to a gene: 20. Per germline, CDR1 SGHDT and CDR2 YYEEEE. The CDR3 is made up of 18 amino acids. To note about this clone: Its target is not known.

Study-level findings and limits: Shorter TCRB CDR3s, moderately but significantly so, marked every one of the four CD4+ subsets in Type 1 diabetes patients. Insertion counts at VDJ junctions were lower in type 1 diabetes patients, who also showed more deletions there. A greater similarity of naive, central memory and Treg TCRB repertoires was seen among patients than among healthy donors.

V is TRBV5-6 and J is TRBJ2-2; 7 nucleotides line up with TRBD1. This clonotype was sampled from a young man in good health. The sample comprised Tregs from blood. DNA for the CDR3: TGTGCCAGCAGTATGCTCACGGGGACAGACCTTAGGGGCGGGGAGCTGTTTTTT. Translation: CASSMLTGTDLRGGELFF.